The T cell receptor beta chain described here comes from a study of blood T cells in healthy people across ages. About the study: About one barcoded beta molecule per two T cells came from capture by template switching. General study results and limits: With unsorted PBMCs, a conclusive comparison of naive versus antigen-experienced cells was not possible.

For the second PCR, which ran for about 7 to 11 cycles, a sample-barcoded 5' primer and a J-beta primer mix were used. Template switching added a 12-random-nucleotide identifier to every cDNA molecule. All samples gave at least 2.5 million CDR3-containing paired-end reads. One entry per CDR3 protein, called by TCRdb with MiXCR from the 5' RACE reads. The data contain 650,000 to 800,000 distinct CDR3 sequences, around 45% of them singletons. Concerning this clonotype: Its cognate antigen is unknown.

This CDR3 region has 17 residues. CDR1 is LGHNA, CDR2 YSLEER, per germline. Trimming cost V 0 bases and J 9 bases; bases outside gene matches: 14. Sequencing used blood. The TCR was taken from a man in his fifties or sixties in good health. This chain uses TRBV4-3 with TRBJ2-1, with 7 bases matching TRBD2. CDR3 DNA sequence: TGCGCCAGCAGCCAAGAGTTAACGGGGGGAACTCGGGGTGAGCAGTTCTTC. Its translation is CASSQELTGGTRGEQFF.